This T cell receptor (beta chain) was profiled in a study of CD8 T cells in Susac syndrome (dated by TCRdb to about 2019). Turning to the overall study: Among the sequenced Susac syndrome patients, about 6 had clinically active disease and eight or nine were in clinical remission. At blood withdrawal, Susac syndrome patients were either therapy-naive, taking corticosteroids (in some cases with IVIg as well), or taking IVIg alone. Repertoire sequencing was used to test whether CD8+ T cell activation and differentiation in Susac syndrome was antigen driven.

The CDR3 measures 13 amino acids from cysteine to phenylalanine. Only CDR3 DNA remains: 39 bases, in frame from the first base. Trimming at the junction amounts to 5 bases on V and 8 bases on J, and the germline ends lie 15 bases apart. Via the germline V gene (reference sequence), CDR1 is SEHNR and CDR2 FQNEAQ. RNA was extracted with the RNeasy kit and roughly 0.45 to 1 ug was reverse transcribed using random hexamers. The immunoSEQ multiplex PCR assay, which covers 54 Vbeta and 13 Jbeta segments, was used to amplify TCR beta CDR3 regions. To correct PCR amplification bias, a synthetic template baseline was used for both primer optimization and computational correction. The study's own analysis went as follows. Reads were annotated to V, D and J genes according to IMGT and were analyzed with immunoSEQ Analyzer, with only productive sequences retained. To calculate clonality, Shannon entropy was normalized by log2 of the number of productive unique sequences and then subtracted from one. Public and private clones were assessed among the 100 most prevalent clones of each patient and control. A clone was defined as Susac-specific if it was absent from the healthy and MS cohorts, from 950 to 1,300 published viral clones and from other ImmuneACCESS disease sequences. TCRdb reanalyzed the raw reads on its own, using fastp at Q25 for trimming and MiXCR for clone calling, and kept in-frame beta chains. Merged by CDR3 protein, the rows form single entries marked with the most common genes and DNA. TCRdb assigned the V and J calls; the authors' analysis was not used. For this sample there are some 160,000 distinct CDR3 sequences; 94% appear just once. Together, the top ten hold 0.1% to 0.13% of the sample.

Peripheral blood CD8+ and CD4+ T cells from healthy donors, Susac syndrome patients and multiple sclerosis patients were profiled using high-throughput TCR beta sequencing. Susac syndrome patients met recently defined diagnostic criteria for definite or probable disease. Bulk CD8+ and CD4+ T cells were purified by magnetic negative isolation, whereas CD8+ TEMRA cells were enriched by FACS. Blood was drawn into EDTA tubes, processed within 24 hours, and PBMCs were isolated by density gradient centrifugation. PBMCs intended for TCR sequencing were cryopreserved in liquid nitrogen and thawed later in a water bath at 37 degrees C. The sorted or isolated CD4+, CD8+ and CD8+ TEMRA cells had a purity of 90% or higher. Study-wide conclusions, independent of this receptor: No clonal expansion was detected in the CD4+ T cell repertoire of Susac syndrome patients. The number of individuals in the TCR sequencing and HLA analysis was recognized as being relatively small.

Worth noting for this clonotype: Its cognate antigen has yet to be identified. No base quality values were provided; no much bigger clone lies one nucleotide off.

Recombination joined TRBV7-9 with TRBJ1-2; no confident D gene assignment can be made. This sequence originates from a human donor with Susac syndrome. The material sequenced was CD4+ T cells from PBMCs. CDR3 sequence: CASSKAMMGGYTF. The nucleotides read TGTGCCAGCAGCAAAGCTATGATGGGAGGCTACACCTTC.